A single sample is the source of the 9 T cell receptor beta chains below, sequenced in a study of tumor and adjacent non-tumor tissue in lung cancer. The template was RNA from unsorted bulk tissue. Three rounds of nested PCR, following a modified ARM-PCR protocol, produced the TCRbeta library. In TCRdb, the multiplex PCR reads were re-called with MiXCR into one record per CDR3 protein. The data show around 99,000 distinct CDR3 sequences, with roughly 74% seen just once and around a third held by the top ten. Sequenced material: lung tumor tissue. Every receptor here comes from a woman aged 55-69 years with non-small cell lung cancer.

To note about this clonotype: The junction differs from germline at one of its ends, possibly a read error. The gene calls are TRBV4-2 and TRBJ2-3, with 12 bases fitting TRBD2. The CDR3 length is 15 residues. Germline loops: CDR1 LGHNA, CDR2 YNFKEQ. For the CDR3, the DNA is TGTGCCAGTAGCCCCCTAGCGGGAGGGGGAGATAAGCAGTATTTT. Its protein is CASSPLAGGGDKQYF.

Only one count was recorded for this clonotype. The conserved closing phenylalanine or tryptophan is absent in this CDR3, likely reflecting a read error. Because the CDR3's place on the DNA is in doubt, the DNA is left out and the CDR3 is given as listed by TCRdb. The chain is built from TRBV11-2 and TRBJ2-3; the table's D gene call, TRBD1, was not cross checked with the DNA. Looked up from germline, CDR1 is SGHAT and CDR2 is FQNNGV. Including both end residues, the CDR3 is 15 amino acids long. Here the CDR3 reads CARSATGTATYTRYY.

In nucleotides, the CDR3 is TGTGCCAGCAGCTCGTCGGGGAATTACTACGAGCAGTACTTC. Its protein is CASSSSGNYYEQYF. The chain links TRBV11-2 to TRBJ2-7; D perhaps matches TRBD2 (5 bases). Trimming pared 4 bases from V and 3 bases from J, leaving 13 bases between. CDR1 and CDR2 from the germline V gene are SGHAT and FQNNGV. The CDR3 is 14 amino acids.

Note on this clonotype: A junction boundary mismatches the germline segment, possibly from a read error. V is TRBV11-2 and J is TRBJ1-6; no reliable D call. The CDR3 length is 15 residues. Germline V gives CDR1 SGHAT, CDR2 FQNNGV. The CDR3 region is CANSLRPSPKSPLHF. The CDR3 nucleotides read TGTGCCAACAGCTTACGACCCAGCCCGAAATCACCCCTCCACTTT.

As to this clonotype: Germline is not matched at one junction end, which may reflect a read error. The chain joins TRBV12-3 or TRBV12-4 to TRBJ2-1; 9 nucleotides line up with TRBD1. This CDR3 comprises 15 residues. Written as DNA, the CDR3 is TGTGCAAGCAGGCCAGGGACAGGGCCGTGCAATGAGCAGTTCTTC. It codes for CASRPGTGPCNEQFF.

Turning to this clonotype: A much larger clone differs by one base, so this may be a read error. The gene calls are TRBV4-1 and TRBJ1-1, with D perhaps matching TRBD1 (5 bases). V shed 4 bases and J shed 1 base, with 16 bases lying between them. This CDR3 comprises 16 residues. Germline CDR1 is MGHRA and CDR2 is YSYEKL. CDR3 nucleotides: TGCGCCAGCAGCCCCGAGTCGGGAGGGACGAACACTGAAGCTTTCTTT. Translated, it gives CASSPESGGTNTEAFF.

V is TRBV19 and J is TRBJ1-5; TRBD1 matches 9 bases. The CDR3 has 15 amino acids. Germline CDR1 and CDR2: LNHDA and SQIVND (reference sequence). The junction had 6 bases not matched to a gene; V was cut back by 3 bases and J by 6 bases. The CDR3 DNA sequence: TGTGCCAGTAGTATGCTGGACAGGGGCCGTCAGCCCCAGCATTTT. It yields the protein CASSMLDRGRQPQHF.

In regard to this clonotype: A read error may be the cause here, since a much bigger clone is one base away. The V and J genes are TRBV20-1 and TRBJ2-3; D uncertain. V lost 5 bases and J lost 3, with 6 bases in between. The CDR3 contains 11 residues. The germline gives CDR1 DFQATT, CDR2 SNEGSKA (reference sequence). CDR3 region: CSAYPTDTQYF. The CDR3 DNA follows: TGCAGTGCTTATCCTACAGATACGCAGTATTTT.

Of note for this clonotype: This may be a read error, as it is one base from a much larger clone. The chain links TRBV6-2 or TRBV6-3 to TRBJ2-1; tentatively, D is TRBD2 (6 bases). V was shortened by 11 bases and J by 9 bases, with 20 bases between the two germline ends. Germline V CDR1 and CDR2: MNHEY, SVGEGT. The CDR3 sequence is 13 residues long. CDR3 DNA: TGTGCCTGCAAAGTTAACGGGAGCCCTGAGCAGTTCTTC. Protein: CACKVNGSPEQFF.